These T cell receptor beta chains were read from a single sample in a study of T cell clones after liver transplantation. TCRdb keeps only in-frame clones here, not all; method: immunoSEQ multiplex PCR. This sample has 55,000 to 75,000 clones, with 90% to 95% found just once. The source material was CD4+ T cells from blood, sampled around 25 months after liver transplant. The source of these receptors is a human patient who received a liver transplant. These T cells may partly come from the graft donor. Both conserved end residues are part of each CDR3. The D gene is left open where the match is weak. Not all rows give a size; the values are once, few, many and, for expanded clones, a class.

j_gene: TRBJ2-3; len: 16; d_gene: TRBD2; v_gene: TRBV11-1; abundance: NA; CDR3nt: TGTGCCAGCAGCGCACGACTAGCGGGGGGCACAGATACGCAGTATTTT; CDR3aa: CASSARLAGGTDTQYF
j_gene: TRBJ1-1; len: 14; d_gene: NA; v_gene: TRBV5-1; abundance: NA; CDR3nt: TGCGCCAGCAGCCCCGGGACCCCATCAGCTGAAGCTTTCTTT; CDR3aa: CASSPGTPSAEAFF
j_gene: TRBJ2-3; len: 19; d_gene: TRBD2; v_gene: TRBV7-2; abundance: NA; CDR3nt: TGTGCCAGCAGCCCCCTCCCCCTCGGGACTAGCGGAGTTCGAGATACGCAGTATTTT; CDR3aa: CASSPLPLGTSGVRDTQYF
j_gene: TRBJ2-1; len: 16; d_gene: TRBD2; v_gene: TRBV5-1; abundance: NA; CDR3nt: TGCGCCAGCAGCCCTCCCGGGCTAGCGGGGCACAATGAGCAGTTCTTC; CDR3aa: CASSPPGLAGHNEQFF
j_gene: TRBJ2-1; len: 19; d_gene: TRBD2; v_gene: TRBV7-8; abundance: once; CDR3nt: TGTGCCAGCAGCTCTACTAGACTAGCGGGAAGAAGCTCCTACAATGAGCAGTTCTTC; CDR3aa: CASSSTRLAGRSSYNEQFF
j_gene: TRBJ1-5; len: 15; d_gene: TRBD1; v_gene: TRBV5-1; abundance: NA; CDR3nt: TGCGCCAGCAGCCCGGGACAGGGGGCCAATCAGCCCCAGCATTTT; CDR3aa: CASSPGQGANQPQHF
j_gene: TRBJ2-2; len: 15; d_gene: TRBD1; v_gene: TRBV6-1; abundance: NA; CDR3nt: TGTGCCAGCAGTGCAGGGACAGGGGTCACCGGGGAGCTGTTTTTT; CDR3aa: CASSAGTGVTGELFF
j_gene: TRBJ2-5; len: 13; d_gene: NA; v_gene: TRBV7-2; abundance: NA; CDR3nt: TGTGCCAGCAGCCGCCAAGTACAAGAGACCCAGTACTTC; CDR3aa: CASSRQVQETQYF
j_gene: TRBJ2-3; len: 18; d_gene: TRBD1; v_gene: TRBV11-3; abundance: NA; CDR3nt: TGTGCCAGCAGCTCACTTAATCGGTGGGACAGGGGAACAGATACGCAGTATTTT; CDR3aa: CASSSLNRWDRGTDTQYF
j_gene: TRBJ2-1; len: 15; d_gene: TRBD1; v_gene: TRBV10-2; abundance: NA; CDR3nt: TGCGCCAGCAGTGAAACCGGGACAGGGTCCAATGAGCAGTTCTTC; CDR3aa: CASSETGTGSNEQFF
j_gene: TRBJ2-7; len: 17; d_gene: NA; v_gene: TRBV19; abundance: NA; CDR3nt: TGTGCCAGTAGTATCGGATTCGGGGGTATGACAACCTACGAGCAGTACTTC; CDR3aa: CASSIGFGGMTTYEQYF
j_gene: TRBJ2-7; len: 15; d_gene: TRBD1; v_gene: TRBV2; abundance: NA; CDR3nt: TGTGCCAGCAAACGGTGGGGGACAGAGACCACCGAGCAGTACTTC; CDR3aa: CASKRWGTETTEQYF
j_gene: TRBJ1-3; len: 12; d_gene: NA; v_gene: TRBV29-1; abundance: NA; CDR3nt: TGCAGCGTGATGGACGTCGGAAACACCATATATTTT; CDR3aa: CSVMDVGNTIYF
j_gene: TRBJ1-5; len: 14; d_gene: NA; v_gene: TRBV6-5; abundance: once; CDR3nt: TGTGCCAGCAGACCATGGGACGCCTCGGGGCCCCAGCATTTT; CDR3aa: CASRPWDASGPQHF
j_gene: TRBJ1-4; len: 15; d_gene: NA; v_gene: TRBV5-1; abundance: NA; CDR3nt: TGCGCCAGCAGCTTGAGGTCGGCGGTAGGTGAAAAACTGTTTTTT; CDR3aa: CASSLRSAVGEKLFF
j_gene: TRBJ2-1; len: 17; d_gene: NA; v_gene: TRBV15; abundance: NA; CDR3nt: TGTGCCACCAGCAGAGATAGCCTAGATCGCTCCTACAATGAGCAGTTCTTC; CDR3aa: CATSRDSLDRSYNEQFF
j_gene: TRBJ2-3; len: 19; d_gene: TRBD2; v_gene: TRBV5-1; abundance: NA; CDR3nt: TGCGCCAGCAGCTTGGCCGTAGGGTTGATAGCGGGAGGTGGAGATACGCAGTATTTT; CDR3aa: CASSLAVGLIAGGGDTQYF